Listed here are 19 T cell receptor beta chains from one sample, sequenced in a study of blood T cell repertoires in COVID-19. Only in-frame clones appear in the TCRdb table, and some are missing; sequencing was by immunoSEQ multiplex PCR. The table lists over 250,000 clones, roughly 89% of them singletons. Source material: PBMCs or T cells enriched from blood (not recorded which). The receptors originated from a woman in her sixties who had recovered from COVID-19.

This rearrangement joins TRBV15 to TRBJ1-5; 10 bases are a match to TRBD1. The V gene's germline CDR1 is LNHNV and CDR2 YYDKDF (reference sequence). The CDR3 loop spans 15 amino acids. The J segment lost 6 bases and the V segment lost 5 bases, leaving 7 bases of the junction unmatched. The CDR3: CATSGRQGAGQPQHF. The CDR3 nucleotides are TGTGCCACCAGCGGAAGACAGGGGGCGGGTCAGCCCCAGCATTTT.

This chain uses TRBV19 with TRBJ1-2, with TRBD1 matching 7 bases. The V gene end was trimmed by 6 bases and the J gene end by 2 bases; junction bases not matched to a gene: 15. CDR1 and CDR2 (germline): LNHDA, SQIVND (reference sequence). The CDR3 sequence is 17 residues long. The CDR3 spells CASRLSRGGAFNYGYTF. DNA for the CDR3: TGTGCCAGTAGACTAAGCAGAGGGGGCGCGTTCAACTATGGCTACACCTTC.

The chain recombines TRBV15 with TRBJ2-4, with 12 positions matching TRBD2. CDR1 and CDR2 from the germline V gene are LNHNV and YYDKDF (reference sequence). The J segment lost 0 bases and the V segment lost 3 bases, leaving 9 bases of the junction unmatched. The CDR3 extends over 19 amino acids. The CDR3, as DNA: TGTGCCACCAGCAGGAAACTAGCGGGGGGTTCCCAAGCCAAAAACATTCAGTACTTC. Encoded protein: CATSRKLAGGSQAKNIQYF.

The chain carries TRBV14 and TRBJ2-3; D remains unclear. V dropped 1 base and J dropped 0 bases, with 8 bases sitting between them. The length of the CDR3 is 15 residues. Germline-derived CDR1 and CDR2 are SGHDN and FVKESK. CDR3 loop: CASSQGAQSTDTQYF. CDR3 bases: TGTGCCAGCAGCCAAGGGGCACAAAGCACAGATACGCAGTATTTT.

The chain joins TRBV12-3 or TRBV12-4 to TRBJ1-5; TRBD1 matches 9 bases. V trimming: 6 bases; J trimming: 10 bases; junction bases outside the gene matches: 7. The CDR3 contains 13 residues. The CDR3 region has the DNA TGTGCCAGCAGCCCACAGGGGGCGCAACCCCAGCATTTT. This translates into CASSPQGAQPQHF.

The chain employs TRBV10-2 and TRBJ1-5, with TRBD1 matching 8 bases. CDR1 WSHSY and CDR2 SAAADI come from the germline V gene. V shed 9 bases and J 4 bases; nucleotides not matched to a gene: 5. The CDR3 extends over 13 amino acids. The CDR3, as DNA: TGCGCCAGTAAGGACAGGGCAAATCAGCCCCAGCATTTT. Translation gives CASKDRANQPQHF.

The J gene is TRBJ1-1, the V gene TRBV27, with a possible D match to TRBD1 (6 bases). CDR1 and CDR2 (germline): MNHEY, SMNVEV (reference sequence). The length of the CDR3 is 15 residues. The germline V and J ends were trimmed by 0 bases and 2 bases, with 10 bases remaining between them. CDR3 nucleotides: TGTGCCAGCAGTTTATCGGACAGCTTAAACACTGAAGCTTTCTTT. Protein sequence: CASSLSDSLNTEAFF.

The J gene is TRBJ1-6, the V gene TRBV5-1; the D is unclear. This CDR3 has 14 residues. Germline V gene sequence: CDR1 SGHRS, CDR2 YFSETQ. The V and J ends lost 0 bases and 7 bases respectively, with 8 bases between them. The CDR3 sequence: CASSLDGQNSPLHF. For the CDR3, the DNA is TGCGCCAGCAGCTTGGACGGTCAAAATTCACCCCTCCACTTT.

The chain combines TRBV12-3 or TRBV12-4 with TRBJ2-7; 8 bases match TRBD2. With 8 bases clipped from V and 5 bases from J, the junction kept 2 bases outside the gene matches. The CDR3 spans 11 residues. The CDR3 sequence: CASSGGDEQYF. The CDR3 DNA follows: TGTGCCAGCTCGGGAGGGGACGAGCAGTACTTC.

This chain uses TRBV6-5 with TRBJ1-2, with TRBD1 matching over 9 bases. Per germline, CDR1 MNHEY and CDR2 SVGAGI. Germline trimming cut 6 bases from V and 6 bases from J; bases unmatched to any gene: 5. This CDR3 region has 13 residues. CDR3 in amino acids: CASRAGQGHGYTF. In DNA, the CDR3 is TGTGCCAGCAGAGCGGGACAGGGTCATGGCTACACCTTC.

The chain couples TRBV19 to TRBJ1-2, with D tentatively TRBD1 (5 bases). Germline V gene lookup returns CDR1 LNHDA and CDR2 SQIVND (reference sequence). This CDR3 is 14 amino acids long. V dropped 6 bases and J dropped 1 base, with 12 bases sitting between them. CDR3: CASSQQTVNYGYTF. The CDR3 DNA reads as TGTGCCAGTAGCCAGCAGACAGTTAACTATGGCTACACCTTC. Variable domain in full (rest from reference TRBV19 and TRBJ1-2): DGGITQSPKYLFRKEGQNVTLSCEQNLNHDAMYWYRQDPGQGLRLIYYSQIVNDFQKGDIAEGYSVSREKKESFPLTVTSAQKNPTAFYLCASSQQTVNYGYTFGSGTRLTVV.

This clone showed up just once. The chain carries TRBV5-6 and TRBJ1-5; D gene unclear. The CDR3 totals 13 residues. Germline CDR1 SGHDT, CDR2 YYEEEE. V lost 0 bases, J lost 4 bases, and 5 bases lay in between. The CDR3 DNA is TGTGCCAGCAGCTTGGGGAGTAATCAGCCCCAGCATTTT. This codes for CASSLGSNQPQHF.

This clone rates as medium-sized (0.01 to 0.1%). The CDR3: CASSPTGRRPQHF. The CDR3 DNA sequence: TGTGCCAGCAGTCCGACAGGCCGGAGGCCCCAGCATTTT. The chain combines TRBV28 with TRBJ1-5; TRBD1 might be the D (6 bases). In germline, CDR1 is MDHEN, CDR2 SYDVKM. V was shortened by 5 bases and J by 9 bases, with 14 bases between the two germline ends. This CDR3 is built from 13 residues.

This clone was observed once. This rearrangement joins TRBV9 to TRBJ2-1, with a possible D match to TRBD2 (6 bases). This CDR3 has 16 amino acids. V was pared by 2 bases and J by 1 base, with 13 bases between. Germline V gives CDR1 SGDLS, CDR2 YYNGEE. This chain's CDR3 is CASSVFNGGSYNEQFF. CDR3 coding DNA: TGTGCCAGCAGCGTTTTCAACGGGGGTTCCTACAATGAGCAGTTCTTC.

V gene TRBV6-5 combines with J gene TRBJ1-4; a weak D match, TRBD1 (6 bases). V gave up 7 bases and J gave up 7 bases, with 13 bases separating them. CDR1 is MNHEY, CDR2 SVGAGI, per germline. The CDR3 length is 13 residues. The DNA for the CDR3 is TGTGCCAGCATACAGGGCGGTGGTGAAAAACTGTTTTTT. Protein product: CASIQGGGEKLFF.

The chain recombines TRBV5-1 with TRBJ2-7, with 7 bases aligning to TRBD1. This CDR3 is 15 amino acids long. The trim removed 0 bases at V and 0 bases at J, leaving 3 bases unmatched. Germline values: CDR1 SGHRS, CDR2 YFSETQ. The CDR3 loop reads CASSLVPGGSYEQYF. CDR3 DNA: TGCGCCAGCAGCTTGGTGCCAGGGGGCTCCTACGAGCAGTACTTC.

The CDR3: CASSINTDTQYF. DNA for the CDR3: TGCGCCAGCAGCATAAACACAGATACGCAGTATTTT. The chain employs TRBV5-1 and TRBJ2-3; D not certain. Trimming pared 4 bases from V and 2 bases from J, leaving 5 bases between. The length of the CDR3 is 12 residues. Germline CDR1 reads SGHRS; CDR2 reads YFSETQ.

V usage is TRBV25-1 and J usage is TRBJ1-6; TRBD1 matches at 9 bases. J lost 9 bases, V lost 3 bases, and 9 bases had no gene match. This CDR3 is built from 16 residues. Germline-derived CDR1 and CDR2 are MGHDK and SYGVNS. The CDR3 reads CASSDLRDRVSSPLHF. The DNA for the CDR3 is TGTGCCAGCAGTGACCTCCGGGACAGGGTTAGTTCACCCCTCCACTTT.

CDR3 DNA: TGTGCCAGCAGCCAGATTCCGCGGACCCAGTACTTC. This encodes CASSQIPRTQYF. The rearrangement joins TRBV3-1 (or the pseudogene TRBV3-2) to TRBJ2-5; D is uncertain. CDR1 LGHDT and CDR2 YNNKEL come from the germline V gene (reference sequence). The CDR3 is made up of 12 amino acids. With 3 bases removed from V and 7 bases from J, the gap between germline ends came to 9 bases.